Listed below are T cell receptor beta chains from one sample, sequenced in a study of shared clonotypes between healthy human individuals. Assay: immunoSEQ multiplex PCR; the TCRdb copy retains only in-frame clones and omits some. This sample has 1,400,000 or so clones, with approximately 98.5% found just once. The sample taken for sequencing was naive CD4+ T cells sorted from blood. All receptors derive from a man aged 30 to 39 in good health. CDR3s include the opening cysteine and the closing phenylalanine or tryptophan. A D gene is named only where the DNA matches it firmly. Some rows mark clone size as missing; the rest say once, few, many or name a class of expanded clone.

j_call	d_call	clone_size	v_call	cdr3_nt	cdr3_aa
TRBJ2-5	.	.	TRBV18	TGTGCCAGCTCACCACCTGGTAGCCAAGAGACCCAGTACTTC	CASSPPGSQETQYF
TRBJ1-1	TRBD1	.	TRBV9	TGTGCCAGCAGCACCGGGACAGGCCCCGAGAACACTGAAGCTTTCTTT	CASSTGTGPENTEAFF
TRBJ2-5	.	.	TRBV9	TGTGCCAGCAGCGTAGGTCCAACAGGGAGCCAAGAGACCCAGTACTTC	CASSVGPTGSQETQYF
TRBJ1-1	TRBD1	.	TRBV7-8	TGTGCCAGCAGCAAGCTCCGGGACAGCGAAGCTTTCTTT	CASSKLRDSEAFF
TRBJ2-7	TRBD1	.	TRBV27	TGTGCCAGCAGTCTCCTAAGACAGGGAGCCGGCTACGAGCAGTACTTC	CASSLLRQGAGYEQYF
TRBJ2-1	.	.	TRBV6-5	TGTGCCAGCAGTTACGTCTTTAGCAATGAGCAGTTCTTC	CASSYVFSNEQFF
TRBJ2-5	.	.	TRBV28	TGTGCCAGCAGTTCGCGGCCCGAGACCCAGTACTTC	CASSSRPETQYF
TRBJ1-2	.	.	TRBV30	TGTGCCTGGAGTGTAACGGGTGCCGCTAACTATGGCTACACCTTC	CAWSVTGAANYGYTF
TRBJ2-3	TRBD2	.	TRBV11-3	TGTGCCAGCAGCTTACGGACTAGCGGGAGCACAGATACGCAGTATTTT	CASSLRTSGSTDTQYF
TRBJ2-1	TRBD2	.	TRBV19	TGTGCCAGTAGTCGGCGGGAGAGCGGGAGAGATGAGCAGTTCTTC	CASSRRESGRDEQFF
TRBJ2-5	.	.	TRBV18	TGTGCCAGCTCACCCTTGGAGACAGTAGCCTGGGCAGGAGAGACCCAGTACTTC	CASSPLETVAWAGETQYF
TRBJ2-3	.	.	TRBV7-6	TGTGCCAGCAGCCTGGGAACAGATACGCAGTATTTT	CASSLGTDTQYF
TRBJ2-7	TRBD2	.	TRBV11-2	TGTGCCAGCAGCTTTAAAACTAGCGAGTCCTACGAGCAGTACTTC	CASSFKTSESYEQYF
TRBJ2-7	TRBD1	.	TRBV5-1	TGCGCCAGCAGCTTGGGGACAGGGGGTTACGAGCAGTACTTC	CASSLGTGGYEQYF
TRBJ2-1	TRBD2	.	TRBV5-4	TGTGCCAGCAGCCCCCGACTAGCGGGAGGCAATGAGCAGTTCTTC	CASSPRLAGGNEQFF
TRBJ2-1	.	.	TRBV19	TGTGCCAGTAGTATAGTGCGGCTAGCGAGTTACAATGAGCAGTTCTTC	CASSIVRLASYNEQFF
TRBJ2-6	.	.	TRBV6-5	TGTGCCAGCACCCTAGACTTCTCTGGGGCCAACGTCCTGACTTTC	CASTLDFSGANVLTF
TRBJ1-5	.	.	TRBV20-1	TGCAGTGCTACAGGGGATCAGCCCCAGCATTTT	CSATGDQPQHF
TRBJ2-3	TRBD2	.	TRBV19	TGTGCCAGTAGTATACTGGGCGGGAGGGCCCCAGATACGCAGTATTTT	CASSILGGRAPDTQYF
TRBJ1-2	.	.	TRBV5-4	TGTGCCAGCCGCCGGGTAGGGGCGGACTATGGCTACACCTTC	CASRRVGADYGYTF
TRBJ2-3	.	.	TRBV5-1	TGCGCCAGCAGCTTGGAAGGGTCCACAGATACGCAGTATTTT	CASSLEGSTDTQYF
TRBJ1-2	.	once	TRBV12-5	TGTGCTAGTGGGAATGAGGGGGTCGGGACCTTC	CASGNEGVGTF
TRBJ2-7	.	.	TRBV4-1	TGCGCCAGCAGCCAGCAATACAGGGCTAGCGCGGCCTACGAGCAGTACTTC	CASSQQYRASAAYEQYF
TRBJ2-7	.	.	TRBV5-4	TGTGCCAGCAGCGCGTACGGGTATGACGAGCAGTACTTC	CASSAYGYDEQYF
TRBJ2-3	TRBD1	.	TRBV7-9	TGTGCCAGCAGCTCAAGGGACAGCAGCACAGATACGCAGTATTTT	CASSSRDSSTDTQYF
TRBJ2-7	.	.	TRBV7-9	TGTGCCAGCAGCTTCCTCTACGAGCAGTACTTC	CASSFLYEQYF
TRBJ2-4	TRBD2	.	TRBV11-2	TGTGCCAGCAGCCCGGTGGGGGGGAACATTCAGTACTTC	CASSPVGGNIQYF
TRBJ2-1	TRBD1	.	TRBV5-4	TGTGCCAGCAGCCCGGGACAGCGGAGCTCCTACAATGAGCAGTTCTTC	CASSPGQRSSYNEQFF
TRBJ2-7	.	.	TRBV6-1	TGTGCCAGCAGTGCCCCCATTTACGAGCAGTACTTC	CASSAPIYEQYF
TRBJ2-7	TRBD1	.	TRBV30	TGTGCCTGGAGTGTAGAGTGGACAGGGGGCTACGAGCAGTACTTC	CAWSVEWTGGYEQYF
TRBJ2-7	TRBD1	.	TRBV6-1	TGTGCCAGCAGTGCGATGGCGGCAGGGGGCATTACCTACGAGCAGTACTTC	CASSAMAAGGITYEQYF
TRBJ2-1	.	.	TRBV4-1	TGCGCCAGCAGCCAATTGAAAGCGAGCAATGAGCAGTTCTTC	CASSQLKASNEQFF
TRBJ2-3	.	.	TRBV9	TGTGCCAGCAGCGTAGGAGATCTAGATACGCAGTATTTT	CASSVGDLDTQYF
TRBJ2-1	.	.	TRBV5-1	TGCGCCAGTCTCCAAGCACCGGGACTTTACAATGAGCAGTTCTTC	CASLQAPGLYNEQFF
TRBJ2-3	TRBD2	.	TRBV5-6	TGTGCCAGCAGCTTTAGACTAGCGGGAGGGCCGGTAGCAGATACGCAGTATTTT	CASSFRLAGGPVADTQYF
TRBJ1-5	.	.	TRBV6-4	TGTGCCAGCAGTGGGCCACCCGGGGGCTCGGGTCAGCCCCAGCATTTT	CASSGPPGGSGQPQHF
TRBJ1-1	TRBD1	once	TRBV6-4	TGTGCCAGCAGAAAAGGGGACAGGACCACTGAAGCTTTCTTT	CASRKGDRTTEAFF
TRBJ1-1	.	.	TRBV7-8	TGTGCCAGCAGCTTAGTGCGTCAGACTGAAGCTTTCTTT	CASSLVRQTEAFF
TRBJ1-5	.	.	TRBV28	TGTGCCAGCAGTGGACTTAGCCCGTATCAGCCCCAGCATTTT	CASSGLSPYQPQHF
TRBJ2-2	.	.	TRBV7-2	TGTGCCAGCAGCCCATTACAGGGAAGAGACGGGGAGCTGTTTTTT	CASSPLQGRDGELFF
TRBJ1-3	TRBD1	once	TRBV28	TGTGCCAGCAGTCCGTCCCCCGGACAGGCCCGCTCTGGAAACACCATATATTTT	CASSPSPGQARSGNTIYF
TRBJ2-7	.	.	TRBV7-6	TGTGCCAGCACCTCCGGACGTCCGGACCCCGAGTACGAGCAGTACTTC	CASTSGRPDPEYEQYF
TRBJ1-2	.	.	TRBV10-1	TGCGCCAGCAGTGAGTCAGGGGGCTATGGCTACACCTTC	CASSESGGYGYTF
TRBJ1-2	TRBD1	.	TRBV28	TGTGCCAGCAGTCCGCGGACAGGGAGGGGCTATGGCTACACCTTC	CASSPRTGRGYGYTF
TRBJ1-2	.	.	TRBV4-1	TGCGCCAGCAGCCGGACGATTGAGGAGCGCGCAGGGGGCTACACCTTC	CASSRTIEERAGGYTF
TRBJ2-1	TRBD2	.	TRBV30	TGTGCCTGGAGGAGCGGGAGGGTGGGTGAGCAGTTCTTC	CAWRSGRVGEQFF
TRBJ1-2	.	.	TRBV6-1	TGTGCCAGTCGACGCGGGACGGTCTATGGCTACACCTTC	CASRRGTVYGYTF
TRBJ2-7	.	.	TRBV9	TGTGCCAGCAGCCCTAGCTCCTACGAGCAGTACTTC	CASSPSSYEQYF
TRBJ2-1	.	.	TRBV6-1	TGTGCCAGCAAAGGATCAGGGACTGAGCAGTTCTTC	CASKGSGTEQFF
TRBJ2-7	.	.	TRBV6-1	TGTGCCAGCAGGGATCAGGGCGACCTCGAGCAGTACTTC	CASRDQGDLEQYF
TRBJ2-3	.	.	TRBV9	TGTGCCAGCAGCGTAACCGCAGATACGCAGTATTTT	CASSVTADTQYF
TRBJ1-5	.	.	TRBV18	TGTGCCAGCTCCCAACTCCGGGGTGACAATCAGCCCCAGCATTTT	CASSQLRGDNQPQHF
TRBJ1-1	.	once	TRBV10-2	TGCGCCAGCAAATCCCAGGGAACTCTAACGAACACTGAAGCTTTCTTT	CASKSQGTLTNTEAFF
TRBJ2-1	TRBD2	.	TRBV14	TGTGCCAGCAGCCAAGTCGAAGGCGGGAGCGGGAGTAACTACAATGAGCAGTTCTTC	CASSQVEGGSGSNYNEQFF
TRBJ2-5	.	.	TRBV5-1	TGCGCCAGCAGCTTGAATTATCGAGGGGCCCAAGAGACCCAGTACTTC	CASSLNYRGAQETQYF
TRBJ1-5	.	.	TRBV19	TGTGCCAGTGCGAGATTTAGCAATCAGCCCCAGCATTTT	CASARFSNQPQHF
TRBJ2-2	.	.	TRBV21-1	TGTGCCAGCAGCCCCCGGGGTGGAGGGGGACAGGGTAGTGTCGGGGAGCTGTTTTTT	CASSPRGGGGQGSVGELFF
TRBJ2-5	.	.	TRBV7-6	TGTGCCAGCAGCTCCGGGAATATGGAGACCCAGTACTTC	CASSSGNMETQYF
TRBJ2-1	.	.	TRBV7-3	TGTGCCAGCAGCCCTCTGGGAGGACTACAACACAATGAGCAGTTCTTC	CASSPLGGLQHNEQFF
TRBJ2-5	.	.	TRBV5-4	TGTGCCAGCAGCTTGGCCCCTAATAACATAGAGACCCAGTACTTC	CASSLAPNNIETQYF